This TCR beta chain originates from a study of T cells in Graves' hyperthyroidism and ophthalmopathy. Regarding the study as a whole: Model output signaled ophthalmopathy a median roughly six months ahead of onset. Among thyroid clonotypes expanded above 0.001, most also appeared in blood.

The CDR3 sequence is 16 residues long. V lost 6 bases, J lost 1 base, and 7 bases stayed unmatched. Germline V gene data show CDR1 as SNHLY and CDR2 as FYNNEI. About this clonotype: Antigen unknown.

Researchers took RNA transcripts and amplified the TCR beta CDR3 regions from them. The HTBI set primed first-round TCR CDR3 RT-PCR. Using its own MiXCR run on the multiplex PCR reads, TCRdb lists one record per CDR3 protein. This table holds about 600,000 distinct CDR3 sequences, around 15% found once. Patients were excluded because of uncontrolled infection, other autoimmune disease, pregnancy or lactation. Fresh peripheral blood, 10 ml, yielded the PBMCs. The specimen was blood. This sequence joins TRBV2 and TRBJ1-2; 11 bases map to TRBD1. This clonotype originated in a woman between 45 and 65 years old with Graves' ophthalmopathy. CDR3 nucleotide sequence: TGTGCCAGCAGAGGGACAGGGGGACCCCTTAACTATGGCTACACCTTC. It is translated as CASRGTGGPLNYGYTF.